This TCR beta chain was identified in a study of blood T cell repertoires in COVID-19. Study summary: COVID-19 samples, acute and convalescent, were from the United States, Italy and Spain. T cells, B-cell-depleted T cells, or PBMCs provided the cDNA or gDNA that served as material.

Germline values: CDR1 SGHDT, CDR2 YYEEEE. The CDR3 consists of 13 residues. V lost 4 bases to trimming and J lost 7 bases, with 15 bases between them. The data were produced by immunoSEQ multiplex PCR, yet TCRdb's version contains in-frame clones alone and is incomplete. The repertoire has 80,000 to 100,000 clones, roughly 90% of them found once; the top ten carry approximately 1.6%. The TCR sequence derives from a human donor with active COVID-19. The donor label of this sample is uncertain. Sample: peripheral blood. The chain combines TRBV5-6 with TRBJ2-7; D perhaps matches TRBD2 (6 bases). Here the CDR3 DNA reads TGTGCCAGCAGCCCAGGACTGACTAGGGAGCAGTACTTC. It yields the protein CASSPGLTREQYF.